The 2 T cell receptor beta chains given below trace back to one sample, sequenced in a study of cytomegalovirus exposure and HLA in healthy donors. The primer mix had 60 Vbeta and 13 Jbeta primers. Profiled with immunoSEQ multiplex PCR; TCRdb holds only in-frame clones, not every one. Among some 120,000 clones listed, roughly 83% were seen once. Sequenced material: PBMCs. Receptors originate from a man aged 25 to 45 in good health and CMV-seropositive.

The genes are TRBV6-5 and TRBJ2-3; no clear D. V was cut by 0 bases and J by 3 bases, with 7 bases left in between. Germline values: CDR1 MNHEY, CDR2 SVGAGI. CDR3 length: 14 amino acids. The CDR3, as DNA: TGTGCCAGCAGTTACTCGATCGGGACAGATACGCAGTATTTT. The encoded protein is CASSYSIGTDTQYF.

The chain has TRBV27 and TRBJ2-1; 9 bases are a match to TRBD2. V trimming: 2 bases; J trimming: 8 bases; junction bases outside the gene matches: 4. The V gene's germline CDR1 is MNHEY and CDR2 SMNVEV (reference sequence). This CDR3 is 14 amino acids long. CDR3 region: CASSLVSGRHEQFF. For the CDR3, the DNA is TGTGCCAGCAGTTTAGTTAGCGGGAGACATGAGCAGTTCTTC.